These 16 T cell receptor beta chains came from one sample sequenced in a study of T cell responses to AZD1222 COVID-19 vaccine. Assay: immunoSEQ multiplex PCR; the TCRdb copy retains only in-frame clones and omits some. The table records 90,000 to 120,000 clones, around nine tenths of them present only once. The specimen comprised peripheral blood, sampled on day 0 of AZD1222 vaccination. The receptors were sampled from an adult in good health.

The rearrangement links TRBV27 to TRBJ2-5, with 11 bases matching TRBD2. Germline V gene lookup returns CDR1 MNHEY and CDR2 SMNVEV (reference sequence). CDR3 length equals 16 residues. With 8 bases clipped from V and 9 bases from J, the junction kept 17 bases outside the gene matches. As DNA, the CDR3 is TGTGCCAGCCGTGCCGGGGGACTAGCGGCCCAAGGAGCCCAGTACTTC. This codes for CASRAGGLAAQGAQYF.

The gene calls are TRBV6-5 and TRBJ1-5; the D gene is possibly TRBD1 (5 bases). V shed 8 bases and J shed 1 base, with 12 bases lying between them. Germline-derived CDR1 and CDR2 are MNHEY and SVGAGI. CDR3 length: 14 residues. CDR3 bases: TGTGCCAGCTCAGGGTTTGGGAGCAATCAGCCCCAGCATTTT. As protein: CASSGFGSNQPQHF.

This sequence joins TRBV9 and TRBJ2-1; no clear D gene. The CDR3 loop spans 13 amino acids. Per germline, CDR1 SGDLS and CDR2 YYNGEE. With 3 bases removed from V and 6 bases from J, the gap between germline ends came to 10 bases. In nucleotides, the CDR3 is TGTGCCAGCAGCGCCCTCTTGGGCAATGAGCAGTTCTTC. It specifies CASSALLGNEQFF. The full variable domain, in which reference TRBV9 and TRBJ2-1 provide the parts outside the CDR3, is DSGVTQTPKHLITATGQRVTLRCSPRSGDLSVYWYQQSLDQGLQFLIQYYNGEERAKGNILERFSAQQFPDLHSELNLSSLELGDSALYFCASSALLGNEQFFGPGTRLTVL.

This rearrangement joins TRBV10-2 to TRBJ1-3; 10 bases match TRBD1. Trimming took 0 bases from V and 0 from J; bases not matched to a gene: 8. CDR3 length: 19 amino acids. Germline assignment: CDR1 WSHSY and CDR2 SAAADI. The CDR3 coding sequence is TGCGCCAGCAGTGAGTCGGGACAGGGGTTAGTATCCTCTGGAAACACCATATATTTT. It codes for CASSESGQGLVSSGNTIYF.

The gene calls are TRBV2 and TRBJ2-7; either TRBD1 or TRBD2 may fit D (5 bases each). The V and J ends lost 10 bases and 3 bases respectively, with 16 bases between them. This CDR3 has 13 amino acids. Germline CDR1 is SNHLY and CDR2 is FYNNEI. This CDR3 reads CATGRDAFYEQYF. CDR3 sequence (DNA): TGTGCCACCGGCCGGGACGCCTTCTACGAGCAGTACTTC.

There are a few counts of this clone. V usage is TRBV28 and J usage is TRBJ2-7; D not certain. V lost 5 bases and J 1 base, leaving 18 bases between the germline ends. Germline CDR1 reads MDHEN; CDR2 reads SYDVKM. The CDR3 sequence is 16 residues long. CDR3 protein: CASSHLRGTSSYEQYF. The CDR3 DNA follows: TGTGCCAGCAGTCACCTCCGTGGCACCTCATCCTACGAGCAGTACTTC.

This sequence joins TRBV28 and TRBJ1-2; D not resolved. Germline V lookup: CDR1 MDHEN, CDR2 SYDVKM. The CDR3 covers 16 residues. The germline V and J ends were trimmed by 3 bases and 4 bases, with 18 bases remaining between them. CDR3 nucleotide sequence: TGTGCCAGCAGTTTTGTGAGGGCATCCGGCCTCTATGGCTACACCTTC. This translates into CASSFVRASGLYGYTF.

This clone appeared once. V usage is TRBV28 and J usage is TRBJ1-6; D possibly corresponds to TRBD1 (6 bases). Germline V lookup: CDR1 MDHEN, CDR2 SYDVKM. The CDR3 loop spans 15 amino acids. V lost 1 base and J 7 bases, leaving 11 bases between the germline ends. CDR3 sequence reads: CASSLFQGNNSPLHF. As DNA, the CDR3 is TGTGCCAGCAGTTTATTCCAGGGGAACAATTCACCCCTCCACTTT.

Concerning this clone: Other DNA sequences of this sample code for an identical CDR3. The V gene is TRBV20-1, the J gene TRBJ2-7, with D tentatively TRBD2 (5 bases). V was shortened by 5 bases and J by 3 bases, with 8 bases between the two germline ends. In germline, CDR1 is DFQATT, CDR2 SNEGSKA (reference sequence). The length of the CDR3 is 11 residues. The DNA of the CDR3 is TGCAGTGCTCGGACTGGCTACGAGCAGTACTTC. It encodes CSARTGYEQYF.

This clone was seen only a few times. V gene TRBV28 combines with J gene TRBJ1-1; no firm D call. The CDR3 covers 13 residues. The germline CDR1 and CDR2 sequences are MDHEN and SYDVKM. Trimming removed 8 bases at V and 7 bases at J, with 17 bases between. The chain's CDR3 is CASLQWRSDEAFF. The DNA of the CDR3 is TGTGCCAGCCTCCAGTGGAGGTCTGATGAAGCTTTCTTT.

This clone has a handful of counts. The V and J genes are TRBV20-1 and TRBJ1-2; D is undetermined. CDR3 length: 14 residues. Per the germline V gene, CDR1 is DFQATT and CDR2 is SNEGSKA (reference sequence). Trimming cost V 3 bases and J 0 bases, with 11 bases left between them. CDR3 DNA sequence: TGCAGTGCTAGTAAGGGCCGAACTAACTATGGCTACACCTTC. This encodes CSASKGRTNYGYTF.

Regarding this clone: The sample carries other DNA sequences with the same CDR3. The chain carries TRBV4-3 and TRBJ1-2; D is ambiguous. This CDR3 contains 16 residues. Trimming left V 0 bases short and J 0 bases short, with 11 bases between. The germline V gene has CDR1 LGHNA and CDR2 YSLEER. Written as DNA, the CDR3 is TGCGCCAGCAGCCAAGATCTGGGAGGGACTAACTATGGCTACACCTTC. It yields the protein CASSQDLGGTNYGYTF.

The chain recombines TRBV6-5 with TRBJ1-1, with D unclear. The CDR3 sequence is 15 residues long. Germline lookup yields CDR1 MNHEY and CDR2 SVGAGI. V was pared by 7 bases and J by 0 bases, with 15 bases between. The CDR3 nucleotides are TGTGCCAGCATGGTTTTCCCACAGATGAACACTGAAGCTTTCTTT. Translating gives CASMVFPQMNTEAFF.

This clone has only a few counts. This sequence joins TRBV12-3 or TRBV12-4 and TRBJ1-1; D call uncertain. V was trimmed by 3 bases and J by 9 bases, leaving 11 bases between them. The CDR3 length is 12 residues. CDR3 loop: CASSLAGNQAFF. CDR3 DNA: TGTGCCAGCAGTTTGGCCGGGAATCAAGCTTTCTTT.

The chain couples TRBV10-3 to TRBJ2-3; D gene ambiguous. V shed 3 bases and J shed 2 bases, with 12 bases lying between them. The CDR3 is 15 amino acids. Germline lookup yields CDR1 ENHRY and CDR2 SYGVKD. The CDR3 spells CAISEGPVDTDTQYF. In DNA form, the CDR3 reads TGTGCCATCAGTGAAGGGCCGGTAGACACAGATACGCAGTATTTT.

The J gene is TRBJ1-1, the V gene TRBV12-3 or TRBV12-4; D not certain. The CDR3 consists of 13 residues. V lost 6 bases to trimming and J lost 2 bases, with 10 bases between them. This CDR3 is CASSIRQNTEAFF. CDR3 DNA: TGTGCCAGCAGCATACGACAAAACACTGAAGCTTTCTTT.